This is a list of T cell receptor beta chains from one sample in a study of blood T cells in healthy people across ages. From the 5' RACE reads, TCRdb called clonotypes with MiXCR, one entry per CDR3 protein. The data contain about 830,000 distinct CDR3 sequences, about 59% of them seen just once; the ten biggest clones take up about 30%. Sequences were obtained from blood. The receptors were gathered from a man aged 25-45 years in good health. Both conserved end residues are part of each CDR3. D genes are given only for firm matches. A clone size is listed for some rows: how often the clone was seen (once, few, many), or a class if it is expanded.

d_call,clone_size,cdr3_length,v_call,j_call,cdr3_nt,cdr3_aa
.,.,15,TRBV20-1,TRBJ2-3,TGCAGTGCTAGATCTCTGTCAGGGTTAGAAGATACGCAGTATTTT,CSARSLSGLEDTQYF
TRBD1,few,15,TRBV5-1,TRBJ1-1,TGCGCCAGCAGCAAGGGACAGGGAGGTGTCACTGAAGCTTTCTTT,CASSKGQGGVTEAFF
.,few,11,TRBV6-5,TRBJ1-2,TGTGCCAGCAGGATGAAGGGGGTTCCCACCTTC,CASRMKGVPTF
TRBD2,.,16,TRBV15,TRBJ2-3,TGTGCCACCAGCAGAGTACAGCGGGAAGGCACAGATACGCAGTATTTT,CATSRVQREGTDTQYF
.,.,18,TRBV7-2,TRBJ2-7,TGTGCCAGCAGCTCCCCCCGAGGTGGAGGGACGACTTCCTACGAGCAGTACTTC,CASSSPRGGGTTSYEQYF
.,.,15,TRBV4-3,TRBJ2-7,TGCGCCAGCAGCCCAGGGGGGGACGGCTCCTACGAGCAGTACTTC,CASSPGGDGSYEQYF
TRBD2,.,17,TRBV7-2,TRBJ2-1,TGTGCCAGCAGCCCAAGACTAGCGGGGGGCCAATACAATGAGCAGTTCTTC,CASSPRLAGGQYNEQFF
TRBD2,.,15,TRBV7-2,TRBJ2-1,TGTGCCAGCAGCTCCATGGGACTAGCGATTGAGGAGCAGTTCTTC,CASSSMGLAIEEQFF
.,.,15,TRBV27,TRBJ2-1,TGTGCCAGCAGTTGGGATAGGGGTGGGTACAATGAGCAGTTCTTC,CASSWDRGGYNEQFF
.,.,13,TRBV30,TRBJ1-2,TGTGCCTGGACATCTTACCTAAACTATGGCTACACCTTC,CAWTSYLNYGYTF
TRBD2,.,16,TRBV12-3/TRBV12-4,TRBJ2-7,TGTGCCAGCAGTCCCCTAGGGACTAGCGGAATCTACGAGCAGTACTTC,CASSPLGTSGIYEQYF
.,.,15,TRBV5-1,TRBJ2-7,TGCGCCAGCAGCTCCCCCGGGGCAGGGGACTACGAGCAGTACTTC,CASSSPGAGDYEQYF
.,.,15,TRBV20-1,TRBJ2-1,TGCAGTGCTTCGGGAGGGACAGCACTAAACAATGAGCAGTTCTTC,CSASGGTALNNEQFF
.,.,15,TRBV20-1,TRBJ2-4,TGCAGTGCCACGGCAGGGGCCGGGGCCAAAAACATTCAGTACTTC,CSATAGAGAKNIQYF